The entry that follows covers one T cell receptor (beta chain) sequence. Its antigen has not been determined. No much larger clonotype is one base removed from it; base qualities were not supplied. The data were obtained in a study of T-cell memory formation after mild COVID-19 (dated by TCRdb to the early 2020s). Concerning the study at large: TCR sequence clusters from the two donors were found to be largely donor specific. Longitudinal TCRalpha and TCRbeta repertoire sequencing tracked T-cell clones expanding and contracting after mild COVID-19 in a couple of donors. The cohort was made up of two young adult volunteers, one female and one male, who were previously healthy.

The CDR3 runs 12 residues from the cysteine to the phenylalanine. The read is trimmed to its CDR3 DNA, 36 bases read in frame from base 1. V loses 2 bases, J loses 8 bases, and the germline ends lie 9 bases apart. Reading the germline V gene gives CDR1 ENHRY and CDR2 SYGVKD. What the work shows at the level of the full study, not this receptor alone: The study included only a couple of mild cases, and larger cohorts that include severe cases with pre-infection samples were judged to be necessary. Balanced CD4/CD8 phenotypes were observed for clones contracting from day 15 to 85, whereas a bias towards CD4+ was observed for a second wave of clones expanding from day 15 to 37. Contracting CD4+ clones appeared mostly in the CM and EM memory subsets, whereas CD8+ clones were enriched in EMRA. Some responding clones were detected in pre-infection memory, which suggested that pre-existing cross-reactive memory T cells had joined the SARS-CoV-2 response. The second-wave clones that peaked on day 37 were not confirmed to be SARS-CoV-2 specific.

Sequencing used an Illumina NovaSeq 6000. TCRalpha and TCRbeta cDNA libraries were constructed by 5'RACE with constant-segment primers, with sample barcodes and unique molecular identifiers being introduced. Trizol reagent was used to extract RNA from every sample. The libraries were amplified in two PCR steps, and the second step added a second sample barcode and Illumina TruSeq adapters. Sequencing of the libraries was done on an Illumina NovaSeq, producing 2 x 150 bp paired-end reads. As for the original processing: With migec v1.2.7, reads were demultiplexed and then collapsed into UMI-guided consensus sequences. Using mixcr v2.1.11, the UMI consensuses were aligned to TRA and TRB V and J templates and assembled into clonotypes. A clonotype was counted as expanded or contracted only when both edgeR and NoisET called the clonotype significant, with the noise models trained on biological replicates. edgeR calls used a false discovery rate-adjusted p below 0.01 and a log2 fold-change threshold of 1. As an exploratory analysis of dynamics, max-normalized trajectories of the 1000 most abundant clonotypes were examined by PCA with hierarchical clustering. Separately sequenced CD4+ and CD8+ repertoires were used to assign the CD4 or CD8 phenotype of responding clones. TCRdb itself trimmed the public reads at Q25 with fastp, ran MiXCR and retained productive beta chains. Rows are combined by CDR3 protein, so each entry shows the most common genes and DNA. TCRdb, not the authors, supplied the V and J calls. The sample table records 550,000 to 600,000 distinct CDR3 sequences; roughly 20% of these occur just once. 7.5% to 9.5% of the sample is taken by the ten largest.

PBMCs were isolated by Ficoll-Paque density gradient centrifugation. This receptor was obtained from an adult woman who had mild COVID-19 (a few samples of this study predate the infection). The sample titles of this study are shuffled in the database, so cell type and time point are left out; the donor was told from shared clones. The sample was PBMCs or a T cell subset sorted from them (not recorded which). The sequence is built from TRBV10-3 and TRBJ1-1; TRBD1 could be the D gene, as 5 bases match. The DNA sequence is as follows: TGTGCCATCAGTGAGGGGACCATGGAAGCTTTCTTT. Its protein is CAISEGTMEAFF.